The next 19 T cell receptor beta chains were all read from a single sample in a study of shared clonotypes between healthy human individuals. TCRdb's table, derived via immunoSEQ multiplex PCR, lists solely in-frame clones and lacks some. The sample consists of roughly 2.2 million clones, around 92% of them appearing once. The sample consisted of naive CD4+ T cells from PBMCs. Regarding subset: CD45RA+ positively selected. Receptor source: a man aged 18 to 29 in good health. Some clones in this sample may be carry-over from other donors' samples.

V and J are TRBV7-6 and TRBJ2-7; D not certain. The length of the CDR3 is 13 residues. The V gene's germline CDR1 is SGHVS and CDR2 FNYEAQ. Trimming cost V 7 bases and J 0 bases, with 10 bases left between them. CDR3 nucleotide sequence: TGTGCCAGCACCGCTATAGGCTCCTACGAGCAGTACTTC. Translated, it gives CASTAIGSYEQYF.

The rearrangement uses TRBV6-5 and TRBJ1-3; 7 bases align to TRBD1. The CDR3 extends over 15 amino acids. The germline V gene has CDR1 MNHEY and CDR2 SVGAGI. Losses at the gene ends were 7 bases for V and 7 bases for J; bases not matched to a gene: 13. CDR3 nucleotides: TGTGCCAGCACAGTAATAGGGGGCACCAGGAACACCATATATTTT. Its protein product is CASTVIGGTRNTIYF.

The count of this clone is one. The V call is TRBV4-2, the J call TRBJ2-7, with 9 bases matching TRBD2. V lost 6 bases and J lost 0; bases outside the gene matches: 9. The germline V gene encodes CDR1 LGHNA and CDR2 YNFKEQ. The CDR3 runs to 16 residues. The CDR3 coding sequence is TGTGCCAGCAGTTCCACTAGCGGGTCGAGCTCCTACGAGCAGTACTTC. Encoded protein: CASSSTSGSSSYEQYF.

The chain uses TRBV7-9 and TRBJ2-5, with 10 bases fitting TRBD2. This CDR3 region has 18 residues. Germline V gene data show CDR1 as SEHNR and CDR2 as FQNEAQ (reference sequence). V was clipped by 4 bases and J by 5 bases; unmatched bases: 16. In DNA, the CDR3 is TGTGCCAGCAGCTCACGGGCTAGCGGGAGAGGTTTCGGTGAGACCCAGTACTTC. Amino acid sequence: CASSSRASGRGFGETQYF.

CDR3 residues: CASSPETGYNQPQHF. In nucleotides, the CDR3 is TGTGCCAGCTCACCAGAGACAGGATACAATCAGCCCCAGCATTTT. The chain uses TRBV18 and TRBJ1-5; D may be TRBD1 (6 bases). CDR3 length: 15 amino acids. CDR1 KGHSH and CDR2 LQKENI come from the germline V gene. With 2 bases removed from V and 3 bases from J, the gap between germline ends came to 11 bases. The full variable domain, with the rest looked up from reference TRBV18 and TRBJ1-5, is NAGVMQNPRHLVRRRGQEARLRCSPMKGHSHVYWYRQLPEEGLKFMVYLQKENIIDESGMPKERFSAEFPKEGPSILRIQQVVRGDSAAYFCASSPETGYNQPQHFGDGTRLSIL.

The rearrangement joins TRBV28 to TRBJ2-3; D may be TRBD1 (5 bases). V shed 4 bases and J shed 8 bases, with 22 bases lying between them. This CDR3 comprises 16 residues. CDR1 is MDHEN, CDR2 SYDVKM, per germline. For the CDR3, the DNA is TGTGCCAGCAGTTACCCTCAACTTGTGGGTAGGGGTACGCAGTATTTT. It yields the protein CASSYPQLVGRGTQYF.

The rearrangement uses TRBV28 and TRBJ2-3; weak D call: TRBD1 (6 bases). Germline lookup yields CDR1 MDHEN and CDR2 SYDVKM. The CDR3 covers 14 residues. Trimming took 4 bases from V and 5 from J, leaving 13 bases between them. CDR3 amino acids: CASSSPGVGDTQYF. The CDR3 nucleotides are TGTGCCAGCAGTTCACCAGGGGTCGGAGATACGCAGTATTTT.

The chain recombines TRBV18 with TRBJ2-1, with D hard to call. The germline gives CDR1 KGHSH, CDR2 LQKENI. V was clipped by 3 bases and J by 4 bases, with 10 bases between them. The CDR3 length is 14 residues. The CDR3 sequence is CASSPGHAYNEQFF. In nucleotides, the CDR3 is TGTGCCAGCTCACCGGGTCATGCATACAATGAGCAGTTCTTC.

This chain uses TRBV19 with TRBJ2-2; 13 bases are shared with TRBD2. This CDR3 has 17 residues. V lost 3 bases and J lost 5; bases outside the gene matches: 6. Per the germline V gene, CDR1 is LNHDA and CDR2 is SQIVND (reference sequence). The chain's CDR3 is CASSIKTSGRRTGELFF. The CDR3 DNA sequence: TGTGCCAGTAGTATTAAGACTAGCGGGAGGAGGACCGGGGAGCTGTTTTTT.

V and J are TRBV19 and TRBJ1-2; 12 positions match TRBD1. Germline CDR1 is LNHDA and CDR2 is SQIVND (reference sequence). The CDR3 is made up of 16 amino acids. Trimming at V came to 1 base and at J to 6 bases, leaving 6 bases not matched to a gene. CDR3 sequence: CASSIVRDRGLDGYTF. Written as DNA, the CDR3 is TGTGCCAGTAGTATAGTGCGGGACAGGGGGCTTGATGGCTACACCTTC. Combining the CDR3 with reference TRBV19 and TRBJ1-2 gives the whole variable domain DGGITQSPKYLFRKEGQNVTLSCEQNLNHDAMYWYRQDPGQGLRLIYYSQIVNDFQKGDIAEGYSVSREKKESFPLTVTSAQKNPTAFYLCASSIVRDRGLDGYTFGSGTRLTVV.

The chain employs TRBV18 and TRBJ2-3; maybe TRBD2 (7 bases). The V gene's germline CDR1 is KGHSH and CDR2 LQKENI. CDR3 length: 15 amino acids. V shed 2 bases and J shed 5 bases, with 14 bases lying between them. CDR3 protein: CASSPVGGLKDTQYF. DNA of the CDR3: TGTGCCAGCTCACCAGTCGGGGGGCTTAAAGATACGCAGTATTTT.

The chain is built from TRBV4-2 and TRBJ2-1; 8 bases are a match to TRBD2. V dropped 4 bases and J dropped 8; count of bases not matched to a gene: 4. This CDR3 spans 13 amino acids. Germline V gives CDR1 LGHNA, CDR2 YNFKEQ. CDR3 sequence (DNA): TGTGCCAGCAGCCGGACTAGCATCTATGAGCAGTTCTTC. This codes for CASSRTSIYEQFF.

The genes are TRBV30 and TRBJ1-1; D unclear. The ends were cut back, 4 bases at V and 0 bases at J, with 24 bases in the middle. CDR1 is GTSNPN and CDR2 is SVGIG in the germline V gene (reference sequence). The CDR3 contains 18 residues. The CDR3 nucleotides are TGTGCCTGGAAGAGACTCGGCCGAGGTTCTGGGATGAACACTGAAGCTTTCTTT. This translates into CAWKRLGRGSGMNTEAFF. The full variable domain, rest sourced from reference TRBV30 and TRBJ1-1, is SQTIHQWPATLVQPVGSPLSLECTVEGTSNPNLYWYRQAAGRGLQLLFYSVGIGQISSEVPQNLSASRPQDRQFILSSKKLLLSDSGFYLCAWKRLGRGSGMNTEAFFGQGTRLTVV.

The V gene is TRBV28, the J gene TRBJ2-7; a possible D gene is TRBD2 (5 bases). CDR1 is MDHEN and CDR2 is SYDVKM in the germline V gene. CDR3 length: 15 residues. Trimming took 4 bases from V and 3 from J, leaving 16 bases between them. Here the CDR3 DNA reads TGTGCCAGCAGTTCTCCCGGAGCGGCCGACTACGAGCAGTACTTC. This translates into CASSSPGAADYEQYF.

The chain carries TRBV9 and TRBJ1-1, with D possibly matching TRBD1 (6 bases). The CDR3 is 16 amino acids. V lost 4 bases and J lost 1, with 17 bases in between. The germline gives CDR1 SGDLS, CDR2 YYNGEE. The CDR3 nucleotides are TGTGCCAGCAGCTCAGGGGTTTGGGCAAAGAACACTGAAGCTTTCTTT. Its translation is CASSSGVWAKNTEAFF.

Here the CDR3 DNA reads TGTGCCAGCAGCCCACCCAAATGGACTCCACCCTACGAGCAGTACTTC. Translated: CASSPPKWTPPYEQYF. The chain couples TRBV14 to TRBJ2-7, with D possibly being TRBD2 (5 bases). This CDR3 spans 16 amino acids. CDR1 and CDR2 from the germline V gene are SGHDN and FVKESK. V lost 4 bases and J lost 2, with 18 bases in between.

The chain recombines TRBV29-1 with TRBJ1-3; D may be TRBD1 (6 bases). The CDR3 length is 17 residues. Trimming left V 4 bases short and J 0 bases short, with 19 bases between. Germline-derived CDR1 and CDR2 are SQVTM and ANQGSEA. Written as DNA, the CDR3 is TGCAGCGTTGGCCTTTTGTTCGGGGGGCCCTCTGGAAACACCATATATTTT. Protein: CSVGLLFGGPSGNTIYF.

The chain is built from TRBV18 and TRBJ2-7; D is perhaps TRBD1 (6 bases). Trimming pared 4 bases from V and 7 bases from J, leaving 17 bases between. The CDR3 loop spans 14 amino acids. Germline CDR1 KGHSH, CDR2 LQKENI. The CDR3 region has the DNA TGTGCCAGCTCACTTAAAGGACAGTCTGGGGAGCAGTACTTC. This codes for CASSLKGQSGEQYF. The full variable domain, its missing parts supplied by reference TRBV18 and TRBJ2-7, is NAGVMQNPRHLVRRRGQEARLRCSPMKGHSHVYWYRQLPEEGLKFMVYLQKENIIDESGMPKERFSAEFPKEGPSILRIQQVVRGDSAAYFCASSLKGQSGEQYFGPGTRLTVT.

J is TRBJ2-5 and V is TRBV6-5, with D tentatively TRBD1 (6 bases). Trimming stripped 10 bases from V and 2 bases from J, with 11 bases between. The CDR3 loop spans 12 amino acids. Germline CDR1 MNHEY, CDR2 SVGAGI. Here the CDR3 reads CATRGIQETQYF. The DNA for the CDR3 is TGTGCCACCAGGGGCATACAAGAGACCCAGTACTTC.